The 28 T cell receptor beta chains reported below all come from one sample, sequenced in a study of T cell repertoires in cytomegalovirus infection. TCRdb re-derived calls from the reads in MiXCR, one entry per CDR3 protein. The table includes 100,000 or so distinct CDR3 sequences, approximately 15% detected once. The source material was PBMCs. Receptor source: a human donor in good health (CMV status not recorded). Some clones in this sample may be carry-over from other donors' samples.

This clonotype was seen many times. The rearrangement links TRBV6-5 to TRBJ1-1; D is undetermined. Trimming pared 6 bases from V and 3 bases from J, leaving 20 bases between. The germline CDR1 and CDR2 sequences are MNHEY and SVGAGI. This CDR3 is built from 16 residues. CDR3 bases: TGTGCCAGCAGAGCGGGCCTGGGTAGAAGTGACACTGAAGCTTTCTTT. Translated, it gives CASRAGLGRSDTEAFF.

With regard to this clonotype: With a much larger clone just one base away, this may be a read error. This rearrangement joins TRBV7-2 to TRBJ1-2, with 9 bases matching TRBD1. Germline loops: CDR1 SGHTA, CDR2 FQGNSA. Trimming at V came to 6 bases and at J to 4 bases, leaving 3 bases not matched to a gene. The CDR3 is 13 amino acids. CDR3 sequence (DNA): TGTGCCAGCAGACCGACAGGGGGCTATGGCTACACCTTC. Encoded protein: CASRPTGGYGYTF. Combining the CDR3 with reference TRBV7-2 and TRBJ1-2 gives the whole variable domain GAGVSQSPSNKVTEKGKDVELRCDPISGHTALYWYRQSLGQGLEFLIYFQGNSAPDKSGLPSDRFSAERTGGSVSTLTIQRTQQEDSAVYLCASRPTGGYGYTFGSGTRLTVV.

This clonotype was picked up a small number of times. This sequence joins TRBV20-1 and TRBJ2-5; D is uncertain. The germline V gene has CDR1 DFQATT and CDR2 SNEGSKA (reference sequence). The CDR3 runs to 13 residues. V was trimmed by 0 bases and J by 3 bases, leaving 8 bases between them. DNA for the CDR3: TGCAGTGCTAGAGATCCCCGTAAAGAGACCCAGTACTTC. Amino acids: CSARDPRKETQYF.

Of note for this clonotype: This may come from a read error, since a much larger clone is one base off. The chain employs TRBV20-1 and TRBJ2-6; D remains ambiguous. The CDR3 sequence is 12 residues long. CDR1 and CDR2 from the germline V gene are DFQATT and SNEGSKA (reference sequence). The CDR3 sequence: CTAPAGANVLTF. Written as DNA, the CDR3 is TGCACTGCTCCCGCTGGGGCCAACGTCCTGACTTTC.

This clonotype was recorded a few times. This chain joins TRBV7-3 and TRBJ2-7; no firm D call. Germline V gives CDR1 SGHTA, CDR2 FQGTGA. This CDR3 has 15 residues. Trimming removed 4 bases from V and 0 bases from J, with 13 bases in between. The CDR3 region is CASSSEGAGSYEQYF. The CDR3 coding sequence is TGTGCCAGCAGCTCGGAAGGAGCAGGCTCCTACGAGCAGTACTTC.

The V gene is TRBV7-2, the J gene TRBJ2-7, with TRBD1 matching over 9 bases. The CDR3 contains 15 residues. The V segment lost 3 bases and the J segment 3 bases; nucleotides outside the gene matches: 6. The germline CDR1 and CDR2 sequences are SGHTA and FQGNSA. CDR3 sequence (DNA): TGTGCCAGCAGCTTCACACAGGGGGCGGACTACGAGCAGTACTTC. It codes for CASSFTQGADYEQYF.

This clonotype appeared many times. J is TRBJ2-7 and V is TRBV27, with 8 bases identical to TRBD1. Trimming cost V 5 bases and J 1 base; bases outside gene matches: 4. The CDR3 length is 14 residues. Germline values: CDR1 MNHEY, CDR2 SMNVEV (reference sequence). The CDR3 sequence: CASSLQGASYEQYF. CDR3 sequence (DNA): TGTGCCAGCAGTCTTCAGGGGGCTTCCTACGAGCAGTACTTC.

Only a few counts were recorded for this clonotype. CDR3 DNA: TGTGCCAGCACCCCCGGGACTAGCGAGTACGAGCAGTACTTC. It yields the protein CASTPGTSEYEQYF. The chain combines TRBV7-9 with TRBJ2-7, with TRBD2 matching over 10 bases. Losses at the gene ends were 7 bases for V and 4 bases for J; bases not matched to a gene: 7. CDR1 is SEHNR, CDR2 FQNEAQ, per germline (reference sequence). The CDR3 runs to 14 residues.

This clonotype has a count of ten or more. The V call is TRBV6-4, the J call TRBJ2-1; TRBD1 or TRBD2 may be the D gene (6 bases each). The length of the CDR3 is 15 residues. Germline V gives CDR1 MRHNA, CDR2 SNTAGT. Trimming took off 0 bases at V and 5 bases at J, with 11 bases between the two ends. CDR3 bases: TGTGCCAGCAGTGACTCGAGGGGGGTCCACAATGAGCAGTTCTTC. Translation: CASSDSRGVHNEQFF.

Ten or more counts support this clonotype. The gene calls are TRBV27 and TRBJ1-2; 10 nucleotides line up with TRBD1. Looked up from germline, CDR1 is MNHEY and CDR2 is SMNVEV (reference sequence). Trimming removed 6 bases from V and 7 bases from J; junction bases left unmatched: 14. CDR3 size: 16 residues. The CDR3 nucleotides read TGTGCCAGCAGCCAAGACCGACAGGGGGCTTTTCGTGGCTACACCTTC. It encodes CASSQDRQGAFRGYTF.

The chain joins TRBV19 to TRBJ1-1, with D perhaps TRBD1 (6 bases). V gave up 4 bases and J gave up 7 bases, with 13 bases separating them. CDR1 is LNHDA, CDR2 SQIVND, per germline (reference sequence). This CDR3 is built from 13 residues. CDR3 DNA: TGTGCCAGTAGTACCCCGGGGGCAGGTGAAGCTTTCTTT. It encodes CASSTPGAGEAFF.

In its sample, this clonotype was seen many times. V gene TRBV7-8 combines with J gene TRBJ1-5, with TRBD1 identical over 11 bases. CDR1 and CDR2 (germline): SGHVS, FQNEAQ. Germline trimming cut 4 bases from V and 0 bases from J; bases unmatched to any gene: 5. The CDR3 spans 17 residues. The CDR3 DNA is TGTGCCAGCAGCTGGGACAGGGGGGAATATAGCAATCAGCCCCAGCATTTT. It is translated as CASSWDRGEYSNQPQHF.

A note on this clonotype: A much larger clone is a single base away; this may be a read error. The gene calls are TRBV7-2 and TRBJ2-7; D remains ambiguous. V gave up 5 bases and J gave up 10 bases, with 24 bases separating them. Looked up from germline, CDR1 is SGHTA and CDR2 is FQGNSA. The CDR3 totals 15 residues. The CDR3 sequence is CASSPDASRVSDQYF. The CDR3 bases are TGTGCCAGCAGCCCCGATGCATCCCGGGTCTCCGATCAGTACTTC.

This clonotype was counted at least ten times. The chain combines TRBV7-2 with TRBJ2-3; a weak D match, TRBD2 (5 bases). CDR3 size: 15 residues. Germline V gives CDR1 SGHTA, CDR2 FQGNSA. V lost 4 bases and J lost 5, with 16 bases in between. As DNA, the CDR3 is TGTGCCAGCAGCTCATCGGGGTCCGGCGGAGATACGCAGTATTTT. Translating gives CASSSSGSGGDTQYF.

The chain carries TRBV5-8 and TRBJ1-1; D gene uncertain. The CDR3 has 14 residues. V gave up 5 bases and J gave up 0 bases, with 11 bases separating them. In germline, CDR1 is SGHTS, CDR2 YDEGEE. The CDR3 reads CASRIGQMNTEAFF. Here the CDR3 DNA reads TGTGCCAGCAGGATTGGGCAGATGAACACTGAAGCTTTCTTT.

This chain uses TRBV7-9 with TRBJ2-7; possibly TRBD1 for D (6 bases). Germline-derived CDR1 and CDR2 are SEHNR and FQNEAQ (reference sequence). This CDR3 has 14 residues. Trimming took off 3 bases at V and 1 base at J, with 10 bases between the two ends. The CDR3 DNA reads as TGTGCCAGCAGCTTGCTGGACAGATCCTACGAGCAGTACTTC. Protein sequence: CASSLLDRSYEQYF. Full variable domain (missing parts from reference TRBV7-9 and TRBJ2-7): DTGVSQNPRHKITKRGQNVTFRCDPISEHNRLYWYRQTLGQGPEFLTYFQNEAQLEKSRLLSDRFSAERPKGSFSTLEIQRTEQGDSAMYLCASSLLDRSYEQYFGPGTRLTVT.

Concerning this clonotype: The junction differs from germline at one of its ends, possibly a read error. The rearrangement links TRBV7-9 to TRBJ1-4; the D gene is possibly TRBD1 (5 bases). CDR1 is SEHNR and CDR2 is FQNEAQ in the germline V gene (reference sequence). The CDR3 is 15 residues long. The CDR3, as DNA: TGTGCCAGCAGCCCGGGGACGGAATCGAATGAAAAACGGTTTTTT. This codes for CASSPGTESNEKRFF.

This clonotype was picked up many times. The chain carries TRBV10-3 and TRBJ2-2, with D possibly TRBD1 on 6 matching bases. The CDR3 is made up of 15 amino acids. Trimming took 6 bases from V and 0 from J, leaving 11 bases between them. Germline V lookup: CDR1 ENHRY, CDR2 SYGVKD. The CDR3 reads CAIRNDRTNTGELFF. For the CDR3, the DNA is TGTGCCATCAGAAACGACAGGACGAACACCGGGGAGCTGTTTTTT.

This clonotype was found many times. The chain carries TRBV7-8 and TRBJ1-3; TRBD1 might be the D (6 bases). V lost 5 bases to trimming and J lost 4 bases, with 18 bases between them. Germline CDR1 SGHVS, CDR2 FQNEAQ. This CDR3 region has 16 residues. CDR3 coding DNA: TGTGCCAGCAGCCTTAGACAGGCAAGCTCGGGAAACACCATATATTTT. Its protein product is CASSLRQASSGNTIYF.

The rearrangement links TRBV7-9 to TRBJ1-4; D is ambiguous. V was shortened by 6 bases and J by 3 bases, with 11 bases between the two germline ends. The germline V gene encodes CDR1 SEHNR and CDR2 FQNEAQ (reference sequence). This CDR3 has 14 residues. CDR3 nucleotides: TGTGCCAGCAGTTCCGGGAAGGCTAATGAAAAACTGTTTTTT. The encoded protein is CASSSGKANEKLFF.

This clonotype is large (0.1 to 1%) within its sample. The chain combines TRBV12-3 or TRBV12-4 with TRBJ2-1, with TRBD2 identical over 15 bases. The CDR3 totals 20 residues. After removal of 6 bases from V and 4 bases from J, the junction contained 16 bases not matched to a gene. CDR3 nucleotides: TGTGCCAGCAGCCCTGCCCGGACTAGCGGGGGGGCCTACCCTTACAATGAGCAGTTCTTC. Translation gives CASSPARTSGGAYPYNEQFF.

This clonotype was seen at least ten times. The V and J genes are TRBV7-2 and TRBJ2-7; tentatively, D is TRBD1 (5 bases). Trimming pared 3 bases from V and 0 bases from J, leaving 9 bases between. The germline CDR1 and CDR2 sequences are SGHTA and FQGNSA. The CDR3 contains 14 residues. The CDR3 DNA reads as TGTGCCAGCAGCTTCCGGACAAACTCCTACGAGCAGTACTTC. This codes for CASSFRTNSYEQYF.

At least ten counts were recorded for this clonotype. The V gene is TRBV7-2, the J gene TRBJ2-5; 9 bases agree with TRBD2. V lost 3 bases to trimming and J lost 4 bases; unmatched junction nucleotides: 3. The CDR3 loop spans 14 amino acids. Germline CDR1 SGHTA, CDR2 FQGNSA. The CDR3 reads CASSFGGGAETQYF. As DNA, the CDR3 is TGTGCCAGCAGCTTTGGCGGGGGGGCAGAGACCCAGTACTTC.

This clonotype showed up many times. V gene TRBV12-3 or TRBV12-4 combines with J gene TRBJ2-1, with TRBD1 matching 10 bases. The CDR3 loop spans 14 amino acids. The trim removed 7 bases at V and 8 bases at J, leaving 8 bases unmatched. CDR3 region: CASTPDRGLHEQFF. For the CDR3, the DNA is TGTGCCAGCACCCCGGACAGGGGGTTACATGAGCAGTTCTTC.

This clonotype has a handful of counts. CDR3 in DNA: TGCGCCAGCAGCTTTCTGTCTAGCGGCCAACAAGAGACCCAGTACTTC. This encodes CASSFLSSGQQETQYF. The chain employs TRBV5-1 and TRBJ2-5, with 7 nucleotides matching TRBD2. The CDR3 totals 16 residues. The V and J ends lost 2 bases and 2 bases, in that order; junction bases with no gene match: 9. The germline CDR1 and CDR2 sequences are SGHRS and YFSETQ.

The genes are TRBV25-1 and TRBJ1-2; D is unresolved. V was shortened by 1 base and J by 3 bases, with 3 bases between the two germline ends. Germline V gives CDR1 MGHDK, CDR2 SYGVNS. The CDR3 is made up of 12 amino acids. The CDR3: CASSESYYGYTF. Written as DNA, the CDR3 is TGTGCCAGCAGTGAATCGTACTATGGCTACACCTTC.

In this sample, this clonotype turned up many times. The chain has TRBV7-2 and TRBJ2-1; 9 positions match TRBD1. Trimming took 5 bases from V and 6 from J; bases not matched to a gene: 8. CDR1 and CDR2 from the germline V gene are SGHTA and FQGNSA. The CDR3 extends over 15 amino acids. CDR3 DNA sequence: TGTGCCAGCAGCGTGGGACAGGGAGGGCCCAATGAGCAGTTCTTC. Encoded protein: CASSVGQGGPNEQFF.

This rearrangement joins TRBV29-1 to TRBJ2-1; D may be TRBD2 (5 bases). With 1 base removed from V and 2 bases from J, the gap between germline ends came to 12 bases. Per the germline V gene, CDR1 is SQVTM and CDR2 is ANQGSEA. CDR3 size: 15 residues. DNA for the CDR3: TGCAGCGTTGAAGCCGAAGCGGAACCCTACAATGAGCAGTTCTTC. It codes for CSVEAEAEPYNEQFF.